A single T cell receptor (beta chain) is shown here with its context. The antigen remains undetermined. Recipients boosted at about 4 weeks or about 12 weeks are pooled. This entry belongs to a study of T cell responses to AZD1222 COVID-19 vaccine. General observations from the study: A mostly white British donor set with more females was recruited, and clonal diversity was possibly underestimated. Two doses of AZD1222 preceded a rise in Spike-specific TCR breadth and depth.

The method was immunoSEQ multiplex PCR; TCRdb's version includes in-frame clones alone and lacks a portion of them. The sample includes 30,000 to 40,000 clones, 70% to 80% seen only once; the top ten take 4.5% to 5.5%. V lost 11 bases, J lost 7 bases, and 15 bases lay in between. CDR1 is MGHDK, CDR2 SYGVNS, per germline. This CDR3 region has 12 residues. The sample in question was peripheral blood, obtained 28 days after the second AZD1222 dose. This clonotype originated in an adult who received the AZD1222 COVID-19 vaccine. The chain carries TRBV25-1 and TRBJ1-5, with TRBD1 as a possible D gene (6 bases). The CDR3 DNA sequence: TGTGCCTCCAGGGCGGGGGCCCAGCCCCAGCATTTT. Its protein product is CASRAGAQPQHF.